The present T cell receptor beta chain was sequenced within a study of Ad26.COV2.S vaccination and SARS-CoV-2 variants. At the level of the study: Donor was assigned to the Ad26.COV2.S arm of trial COV1001.

This clone appeared many times. Its antigen is not known. Sequenced by immunoSEQ multiplex PCR; TCRdb stores in-frame clones only, minus some. The table records roughly 700,000 clones, roughly 90% of them present only once. Study findings and constraints: The study found higher spike-specific TCR breadth in vaccine than placebo recipients.

V shed 0 bases and J 6 bases; nucleotides not matched to a gene: 5. The CDR3 has 17 amino acids. Germline V gene lookup returns CDR1 SGHAT and CDR2 FQNNGV. The sample's treatment: some 20 received Ad26.COV2.S at low or high dose, single or two shots; several received placebo; per-sample allocation not given. Day 63 following the first vaccine or placebo injection was when the samples were taken. The V call is TRBV11-2, the J call TRBJ2-2, with 12 bases that match TRBD1. The starting material was peripheral blood, obtained in a trial of Ad26.COV2.S vaccine versus placebo. This TCR derives from a person aged 18 to 65 who received the Ad26.COV2.S COVID-19 vaccine or a placebo. This chain's CDR3 is CASSLERDRGPAGELFF. The CDR3, as DNA: TGTGCCAGCAGCTTAGAACGGGACAGGGGGCCTGCCGGGGAGCTGTTTTTT.